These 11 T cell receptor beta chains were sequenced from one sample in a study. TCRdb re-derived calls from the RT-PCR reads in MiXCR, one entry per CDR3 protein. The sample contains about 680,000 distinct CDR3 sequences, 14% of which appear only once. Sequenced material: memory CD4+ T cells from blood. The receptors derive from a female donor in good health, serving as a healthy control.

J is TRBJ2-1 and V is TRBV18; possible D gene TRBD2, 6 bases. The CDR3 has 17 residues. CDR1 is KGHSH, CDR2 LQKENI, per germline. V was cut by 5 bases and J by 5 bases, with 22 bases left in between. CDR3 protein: CASSSIPSGGRNNEQFF. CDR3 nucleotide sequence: TGTGCCAGCTCATCAATCCCCAGCGGAGGGAGGAACAATGAGCAGTTCTTC.

CDR3 loop: CASNRAGVDDEQFF. CDR3 in DNA: TGTGCCAGCAATCGAGCGGGAGTAGACGATGAGCAGTTCTTC. The chain is built from TRBV28 and TRBJ2-1; the match to TRBD2 covers 8 bases. Germline CDR1 reads MDHEN; CDR2 reads SYDVKM. CDR3 length equals 14 residues. Losses at the gene ends were 7 bases for V and 8 bases for J; bases not matched to a gene: 10.

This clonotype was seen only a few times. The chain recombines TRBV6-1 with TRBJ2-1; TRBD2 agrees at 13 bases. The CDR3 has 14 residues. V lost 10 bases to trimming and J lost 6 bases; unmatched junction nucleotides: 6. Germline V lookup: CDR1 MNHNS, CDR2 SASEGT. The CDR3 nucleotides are TGTGCCATCAGGACTAGCGGGAGTGTCAATGAGCAGTTCTTC. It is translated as CAIRTSGSVNEQFF.

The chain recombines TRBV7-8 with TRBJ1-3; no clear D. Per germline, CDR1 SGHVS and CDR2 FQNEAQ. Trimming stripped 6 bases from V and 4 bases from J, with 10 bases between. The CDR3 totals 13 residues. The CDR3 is CASRLAGGNTIYF. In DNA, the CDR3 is TGTGCCAGCAGACTGGCGGGCGGAAACACCATATATTTT.

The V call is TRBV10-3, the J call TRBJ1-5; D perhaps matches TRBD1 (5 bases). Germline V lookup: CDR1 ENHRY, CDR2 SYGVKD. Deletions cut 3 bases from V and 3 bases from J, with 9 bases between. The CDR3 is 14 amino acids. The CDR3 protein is CAISDRGDNQPQHF. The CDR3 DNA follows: TGTGCCATCAGTGACAGAGGGGACAATCAGCCCCAGCATTTT.

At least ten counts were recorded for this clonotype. CDR3 protein: CSARDPQGRTDSNQPQHF. The CDR3 nucleotides are TGCAGTGCTAGAGATCCACAGGGGAGGACCGATAGCAATCAGCCCCAGCATTTT. This chain connects TRBV20-1 to TRBJ1-5, with TRBD1 matching 7 bases. The trim removed 0 bases at V and 0 bases at J, leaving 11 bases unmatched. The CDR3 contains 18 residues. Germline V gene lookup returns CDR1 DFQATT and CDR2 SNEGSKA (reference sequence).

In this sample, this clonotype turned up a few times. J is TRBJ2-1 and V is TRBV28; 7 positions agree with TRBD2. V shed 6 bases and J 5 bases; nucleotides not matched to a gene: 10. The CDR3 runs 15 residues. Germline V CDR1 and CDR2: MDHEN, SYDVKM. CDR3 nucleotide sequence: TGTGCCAGCAGCCCCGCGAGGGACTATCACAATGAGCAGTTCTTC. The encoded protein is CASSPARDYHNEQFF.

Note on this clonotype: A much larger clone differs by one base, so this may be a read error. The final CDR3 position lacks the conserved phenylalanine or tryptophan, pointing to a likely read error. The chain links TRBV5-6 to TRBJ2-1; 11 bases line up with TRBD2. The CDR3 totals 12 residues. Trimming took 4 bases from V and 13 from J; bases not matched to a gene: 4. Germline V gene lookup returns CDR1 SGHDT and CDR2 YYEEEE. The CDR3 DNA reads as TGTGCCAGCAGCATACTAGCGGGAGAACAGTTCATC. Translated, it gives CASSILAGEQFI.

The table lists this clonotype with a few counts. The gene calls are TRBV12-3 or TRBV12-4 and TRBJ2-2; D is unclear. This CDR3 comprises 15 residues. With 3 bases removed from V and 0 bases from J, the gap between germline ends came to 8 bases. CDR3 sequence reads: CASSFIQTNTGELFF. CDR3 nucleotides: TGTGCCAGCAGTTTTATTCAGACGAACACCGGGGAGCTGTTTTTT.

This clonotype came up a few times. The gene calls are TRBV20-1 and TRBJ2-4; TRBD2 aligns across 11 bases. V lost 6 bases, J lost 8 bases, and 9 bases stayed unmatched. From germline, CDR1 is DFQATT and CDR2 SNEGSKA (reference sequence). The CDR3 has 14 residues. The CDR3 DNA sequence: TGCAGTGCCACCCTAGCGGGAGGATTATACATTCAGTACTTC. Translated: CSATLAGGLYIQYF.

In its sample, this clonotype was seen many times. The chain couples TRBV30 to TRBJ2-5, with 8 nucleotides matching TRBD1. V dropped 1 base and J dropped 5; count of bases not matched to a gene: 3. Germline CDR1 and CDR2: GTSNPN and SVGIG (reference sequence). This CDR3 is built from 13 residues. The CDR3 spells CAWSAGTGETQYF. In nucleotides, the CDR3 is TGTGCCTGGAGTGCCGGGACAGGCGAGACCCAGTACTTC.